This entry concerns a single T cell receptor (beta chain). These data belong to a study of blood T cell repertoires in COVID-19. Study background: The United States, Italy and Spain were the sources of the acute and convalescent COVID-19 samples.

Germline V lookup: CDR1 KGHSH, CDR2 LQKENI. V lost 2 bases and J lost 9; bases outside the gene matches: 7. The CDR3 runs 14 residues. TCRdb's copy holds only in-frame clones and misses some; the assay was immunoSEQ multiplex PCR. The table has tens of thousands of clones, just over 85% seen once. Sequencing input: peripheral blood. The V call is TRBV18, the J call TRBJ1-5; 7 bases align to TRBD1. The TCR was taken from a man aged 25 to 40 with acute or convalescent COVID-19. The CDR3 reads CASSPRQGDSPQHF. CDR3 DNA sequence: TGTGCCAGCTCACCAAGGCAGGGGGACTCGCCCCAGCATTTT.